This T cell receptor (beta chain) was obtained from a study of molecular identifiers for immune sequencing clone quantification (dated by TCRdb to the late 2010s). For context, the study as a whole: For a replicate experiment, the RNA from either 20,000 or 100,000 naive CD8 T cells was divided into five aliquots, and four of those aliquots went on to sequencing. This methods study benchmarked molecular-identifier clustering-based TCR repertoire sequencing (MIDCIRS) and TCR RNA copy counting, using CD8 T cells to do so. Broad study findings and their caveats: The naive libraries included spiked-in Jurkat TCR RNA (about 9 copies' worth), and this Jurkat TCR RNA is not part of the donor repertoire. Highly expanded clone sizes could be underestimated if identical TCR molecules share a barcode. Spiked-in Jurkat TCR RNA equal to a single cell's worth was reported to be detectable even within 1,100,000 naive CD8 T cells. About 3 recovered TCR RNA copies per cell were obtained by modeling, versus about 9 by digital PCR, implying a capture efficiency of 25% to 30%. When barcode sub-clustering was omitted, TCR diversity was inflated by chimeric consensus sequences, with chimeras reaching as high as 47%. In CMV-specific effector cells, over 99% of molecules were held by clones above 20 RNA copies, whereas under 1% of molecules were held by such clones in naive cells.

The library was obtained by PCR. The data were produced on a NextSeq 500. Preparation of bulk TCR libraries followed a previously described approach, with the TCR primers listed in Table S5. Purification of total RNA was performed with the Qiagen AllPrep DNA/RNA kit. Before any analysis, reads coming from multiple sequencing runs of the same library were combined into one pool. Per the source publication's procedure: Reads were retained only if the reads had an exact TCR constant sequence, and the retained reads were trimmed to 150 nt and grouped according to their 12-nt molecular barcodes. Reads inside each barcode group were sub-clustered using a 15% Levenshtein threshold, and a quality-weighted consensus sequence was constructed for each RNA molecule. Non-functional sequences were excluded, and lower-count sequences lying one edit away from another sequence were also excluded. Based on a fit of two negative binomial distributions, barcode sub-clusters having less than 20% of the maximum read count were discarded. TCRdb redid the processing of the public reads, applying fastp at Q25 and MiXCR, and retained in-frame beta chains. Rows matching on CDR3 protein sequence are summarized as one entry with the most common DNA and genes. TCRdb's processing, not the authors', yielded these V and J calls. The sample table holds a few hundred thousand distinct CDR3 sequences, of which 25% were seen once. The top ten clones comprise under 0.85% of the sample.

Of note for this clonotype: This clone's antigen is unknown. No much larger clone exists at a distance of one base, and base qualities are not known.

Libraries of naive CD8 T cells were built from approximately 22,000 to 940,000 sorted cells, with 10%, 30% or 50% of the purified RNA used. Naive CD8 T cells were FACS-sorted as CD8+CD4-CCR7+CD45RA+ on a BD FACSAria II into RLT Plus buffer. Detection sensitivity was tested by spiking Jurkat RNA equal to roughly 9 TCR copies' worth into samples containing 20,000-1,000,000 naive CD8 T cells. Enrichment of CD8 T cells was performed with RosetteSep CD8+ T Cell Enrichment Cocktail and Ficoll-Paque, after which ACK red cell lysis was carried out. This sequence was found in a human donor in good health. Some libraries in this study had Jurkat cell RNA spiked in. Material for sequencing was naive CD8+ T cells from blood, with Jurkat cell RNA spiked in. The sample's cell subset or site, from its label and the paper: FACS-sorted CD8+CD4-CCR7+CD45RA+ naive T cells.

The CDR3 protein is CASSPGHKFGNEQFF. The DNA sequence is as follows: TGTGCCAGCAGCCCAGGACATAAGTTTGGGAATGAGCAGTTCTTC. The sequence is built from TRBV5-6 and TRBJ2-1; a tentative D call is TRBD1 (5 bases match). Trimming at the junction amounts to 4 bases on V and 7 bases on J, and the germline ends lie 18 bases apart. The germline V gene gives CDR1 as SGHDT and CDR2 as YYEEEE. From cysteine to phenylalanine, the CDR3 is 15 amino acids long. The DNA shown is the 45-base CDR3, in frame from base 1.